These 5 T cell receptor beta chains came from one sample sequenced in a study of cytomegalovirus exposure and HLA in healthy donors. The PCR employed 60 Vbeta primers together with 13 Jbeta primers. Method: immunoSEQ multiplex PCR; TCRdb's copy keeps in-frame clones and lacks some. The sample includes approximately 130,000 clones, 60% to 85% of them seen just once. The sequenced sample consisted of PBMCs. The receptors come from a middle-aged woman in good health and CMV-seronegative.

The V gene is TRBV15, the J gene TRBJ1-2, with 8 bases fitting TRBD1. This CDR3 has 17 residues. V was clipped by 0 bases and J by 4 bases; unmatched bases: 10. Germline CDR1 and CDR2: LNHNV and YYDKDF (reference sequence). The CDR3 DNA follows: TGTGCCACCAGCAGAGATCGGGTCGGGACAGGTTCCTATGGCTACACCTTC. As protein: CATSRDRVGTGSYGYTF.

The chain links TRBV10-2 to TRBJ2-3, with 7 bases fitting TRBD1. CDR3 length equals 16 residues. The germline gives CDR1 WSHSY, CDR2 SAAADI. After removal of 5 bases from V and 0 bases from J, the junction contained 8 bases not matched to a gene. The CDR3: CASSSPDRTSTDTQYF. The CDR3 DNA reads TGCGCCAGCAGTTCCCCGGACAGGACGAGCACAGATACGCAGTATTTT.

As DNA, the CDR3 is TGTGCCACCAGCCGGGACAGGGTTTACAATGAGCAGTTCTTC. Protein product: CATSRDRVYNEQFF. The rearrangement links TRBV15 to TRBJ2-1; 9 bases match TRBD1. The CDR3 is 14 amino acids. Unmatched junction bases numbered 3, after V lost 5 bases and J lost 4 bases. Germline-derived CDR1 and CDR2 are LNHNV and YYDKDF (reference sequence).

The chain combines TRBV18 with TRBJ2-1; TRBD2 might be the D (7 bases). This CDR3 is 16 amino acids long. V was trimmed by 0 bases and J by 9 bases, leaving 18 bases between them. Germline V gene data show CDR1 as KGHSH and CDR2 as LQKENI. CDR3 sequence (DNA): TGTGCCAGCTCACCACCGGGAGGGGGTCATTTCCGTGAGCAGTTCTTC. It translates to CASSPPGGGHFREQFF.

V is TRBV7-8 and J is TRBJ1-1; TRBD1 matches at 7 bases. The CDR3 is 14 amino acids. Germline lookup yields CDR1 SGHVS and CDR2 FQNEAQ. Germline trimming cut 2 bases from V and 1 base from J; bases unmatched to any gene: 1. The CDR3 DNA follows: TGTGCCAGCAGCTTAAGGGACAGGAACACTGAAGCTTTCTTT. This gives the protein CASSLRDRNTEAFF.